This T cell receptor beta chain derives from a study of T cells after yellow fever vaccination. Study-wide findings and caveats: High-abundance clonotypes from the bulk population could contaminate FACS-sorted repertoires. Reappearing after the booster were most of the clones from primary vaccination (about 95% CD4, 88% CD8). The CD4 and CD8 compartments had a small share of their clonotypes in common.

V dropped 2 bases and J dropped 0 bases, with 8 bases sitting between them. Germline loops: CDR1 MNHEY, CDR2 SMNVEV (reference sequence). The CDR3 is 14 residues long. TCRdb re-derived calls from the 5' RACE reads in MiXCR, one entry per CDR3 protein. The data contain under 80,000 distinct CDR3 sequences, approximately 8% of them singletons. This clonotype was counted many times. The antigen is undetermined. The sample in question was CD8+ T cells sorted from PBMCs, obtained 15 days after the yellow fever booster vaccination. The sequence derives from a man aged 25-45 years who received the YFV17D yellow fever vaccine. The chain couples TRBV27 to TRBJ2-7, with D unclear. CDR3 sequence: CASSLDFPSYEQYF. CDR3 nucleotide sequence: TGTGCCAGCAGTTTAGACTTCCCCTCCTACGAGCAGTACTTC.